Described below is a single T cell receptor (beta chain) sequence and its context. Generated by immunoSEQ multiplex PCR, the TCRdb table keeps only in-frame clones and is missing some. This table holds more than 50,000 clones, 84% found once. The data originate from a study of OX40 agonist ivuxolimab in advanced cancers. Whole-study context: Patients achieving partial responses numbered three: one hepatocellular carcinoma case and two cutaneous melanoma cases.

V lost 5 bases and J lost 4; bases outside the gene matches: 8. CDR1 is SGHVS and CDR2 is FQNEAQ in the germline V gene. The CDR3 length is 17 residues. The clonotype originates from an adult with an advanced solid tumor such as melanoma, head and neck, liver or kidney cancer. Sequences were derived from CD4+ or CD8+ T cells sorted from blood, sampled in a trial of the OX40 agonist ivuxolimab. The V and J genes are TRBV7-8 and TRBJ2-3, with 14 bases identical to TRBD2. CDR3 in amino acids: CASSIGTSGSQADTQYF. CDR3 nucleotides: TGTGCCAGCAGCATCGGGACTAGCGGGAGCCAAGCAGATACGCAGTATTTT.